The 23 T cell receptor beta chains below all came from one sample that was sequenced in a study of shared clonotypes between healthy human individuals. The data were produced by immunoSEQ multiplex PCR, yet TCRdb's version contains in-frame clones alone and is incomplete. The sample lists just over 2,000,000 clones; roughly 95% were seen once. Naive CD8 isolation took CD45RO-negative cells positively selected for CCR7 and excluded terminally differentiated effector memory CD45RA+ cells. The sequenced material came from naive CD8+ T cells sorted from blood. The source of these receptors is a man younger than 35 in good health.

The CDR3 spells CASSEGGSQETQYF. As DNA, the CDR3 is TGTGCCAGCAGTGAAGGTGGGTCCCAAGAGACCCAGTACTTC. The chain employs TRBV6-1 and TRBJ2-5; D gene ambiguous. Germline V gene data show CDR1 as MNHNS and CDR2 as SASEGT. This CDR3 has 14 amino acids. V lost 1 base to trimming and J lost 1 base, with 7 bases between them.

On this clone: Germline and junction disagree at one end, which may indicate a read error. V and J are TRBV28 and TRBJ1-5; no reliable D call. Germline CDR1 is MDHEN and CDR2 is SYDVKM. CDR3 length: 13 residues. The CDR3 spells CASSLPSSQPQHF. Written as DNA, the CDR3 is TGTGCCAGCAGCTTACCGAGCAGTCAGCCCCAGCATTTT.

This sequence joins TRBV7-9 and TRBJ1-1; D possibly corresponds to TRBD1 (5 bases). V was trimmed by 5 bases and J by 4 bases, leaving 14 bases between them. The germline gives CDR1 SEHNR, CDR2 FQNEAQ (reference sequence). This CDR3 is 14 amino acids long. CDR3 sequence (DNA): TGTGCCAGCAGCGCGACATATAGGGGCACTGAAGCTTTCTTT. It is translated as CASSATYRGTEAFF. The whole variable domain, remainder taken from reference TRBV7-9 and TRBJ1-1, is DTGVSQNPRHKITKRGQNVTFRCDPISEHNRLYWYRQTLGQGPEFLTYFQNEAQLEKSRLLSDRFSAERPKGSFSTLEIQRTEQGDSAMYLCASSATYRGTEAFFGQGTRLTVV.

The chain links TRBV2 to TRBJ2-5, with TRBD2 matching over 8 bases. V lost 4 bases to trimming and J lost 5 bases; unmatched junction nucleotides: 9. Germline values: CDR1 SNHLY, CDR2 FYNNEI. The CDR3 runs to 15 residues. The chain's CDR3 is CASSARLAMRETQYF. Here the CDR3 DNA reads TGTGCCAGCAGTGCCAGACTAGCGATGAGGGAGACCCAGTACTTC.

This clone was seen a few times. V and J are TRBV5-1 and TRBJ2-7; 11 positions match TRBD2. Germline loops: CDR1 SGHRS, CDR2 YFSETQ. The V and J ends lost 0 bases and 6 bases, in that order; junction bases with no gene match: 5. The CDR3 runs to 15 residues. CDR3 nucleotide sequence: TGCGCCAGCAGCTTGGCCTTGCTAGCGGGGGGCGAGCAGTACTTC. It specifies CASSLALLAGGEQYF.

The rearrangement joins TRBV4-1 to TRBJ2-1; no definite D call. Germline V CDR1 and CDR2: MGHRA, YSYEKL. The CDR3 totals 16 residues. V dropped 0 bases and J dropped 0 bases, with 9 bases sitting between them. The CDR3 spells CASSQDPWSSYNEQFF. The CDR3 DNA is TGCGCCAGCAGCCAAGATCCCTGGAGCTCCTACAATGAGCAGTTCTTC.

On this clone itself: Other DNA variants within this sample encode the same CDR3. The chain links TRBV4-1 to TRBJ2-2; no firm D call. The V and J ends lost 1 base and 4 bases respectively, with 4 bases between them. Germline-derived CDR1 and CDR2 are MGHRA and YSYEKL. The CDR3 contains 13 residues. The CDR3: CASSQGATGELFF. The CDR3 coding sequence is TGCGCCAGCAGCCAAGGGGCCACCGGGGAGCTGTTTTTT.

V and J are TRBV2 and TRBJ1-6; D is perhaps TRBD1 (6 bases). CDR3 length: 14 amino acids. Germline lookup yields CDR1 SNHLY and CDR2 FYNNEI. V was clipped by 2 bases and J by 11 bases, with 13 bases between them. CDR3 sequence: CASSERGHPTPLHF. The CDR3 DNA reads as TGTGCCAGCAGTGAACGGGGACACCCTACACCCCTCCACTTT.

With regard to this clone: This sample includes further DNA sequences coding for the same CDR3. The CDR3 DNA reads as TGCAGCGTTGGTGAGACCTCCTACGAGCAGTACTTC. Protein: CSVGETSYEQYF. The gene calls are TRBV29-1 and TRBJ2-7; D remains unclear. CDR3 length equals 12 residues. Trimming took 4 bases from V and 0 from J, leaving 7 bases between them. The germline V gene encodes CDR1 SQVTM and CDR2 ANQGSEA.

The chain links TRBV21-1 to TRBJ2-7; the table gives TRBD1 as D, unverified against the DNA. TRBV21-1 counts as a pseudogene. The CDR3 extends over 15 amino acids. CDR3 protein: CASSKSPTGAGEQYF. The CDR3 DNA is TGTGCCAGCAGCAAAAGCCCGACAGGGGCAGGCGAGCAGTACTTC.

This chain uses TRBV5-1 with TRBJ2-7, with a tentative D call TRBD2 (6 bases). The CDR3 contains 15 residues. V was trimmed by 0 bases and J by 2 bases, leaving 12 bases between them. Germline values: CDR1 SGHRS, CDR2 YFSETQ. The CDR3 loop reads CASSLDAGRTYEQYF. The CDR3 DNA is TGCGCCAGCAGCTTGGACGCGGGAAGGACCTACGAGCAGTACTTC.

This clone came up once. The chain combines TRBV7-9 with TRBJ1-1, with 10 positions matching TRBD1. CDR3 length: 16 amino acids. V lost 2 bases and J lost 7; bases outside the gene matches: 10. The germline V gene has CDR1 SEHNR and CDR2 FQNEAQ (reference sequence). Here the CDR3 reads CASSLSKGTGDFEAFF. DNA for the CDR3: TGTGCCAGCAGCTTAAGTAAAGGGACAGGGGACTTTGAAGCTTTCTTT.

CDR3 sequence reads: CASSSGGVGYEQYF. The CDR3 DNA reads as TGTGCCAGCAGTTCAGGGGGCGTCGGATACGAGCAGTACTTC. V gene TRBV11-3 combines with J gene TRBJ2-7; TRBD1 agrees at 8 bases. Trimming took 6 bases from V and 4 from J; bases not matched to a gene: 8. In germline, CDR1 is SGHNT, CDR2 YENEEA. The CDR3 is 14 amino acids.

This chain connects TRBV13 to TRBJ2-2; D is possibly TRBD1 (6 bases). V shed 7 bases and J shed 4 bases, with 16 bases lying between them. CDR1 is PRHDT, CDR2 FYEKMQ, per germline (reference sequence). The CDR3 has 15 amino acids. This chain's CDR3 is CASTSKGESTGELFF. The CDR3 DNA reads TGTGCCAGCACCTCTAAGGGGGAGAGCACCGGGGAGCTGTTTTTT.

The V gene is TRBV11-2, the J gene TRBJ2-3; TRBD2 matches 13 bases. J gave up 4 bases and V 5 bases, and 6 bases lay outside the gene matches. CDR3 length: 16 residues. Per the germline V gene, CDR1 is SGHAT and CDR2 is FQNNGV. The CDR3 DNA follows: TGTGCCAGCAGCCCAGGGACTAGCGGGACTTCAGATACGCAGTATTTT. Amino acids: CASSPGTSGTSDTQYF. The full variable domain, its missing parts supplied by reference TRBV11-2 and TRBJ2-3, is EAGVAQSPRYKIIEKRQSVAFWCNPISGHATLYWYQQILGQGPKLLIQFQNNGVVDDSQLPKDRFSAERLKGVDSTLKIQPAKLEDSAVYLCASSPGTSGTSDTQYFGPGTRLTVL.

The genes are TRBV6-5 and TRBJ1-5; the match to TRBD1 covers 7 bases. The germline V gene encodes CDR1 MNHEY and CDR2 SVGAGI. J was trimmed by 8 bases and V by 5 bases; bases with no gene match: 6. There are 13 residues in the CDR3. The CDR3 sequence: CASSPRGGEPQHF. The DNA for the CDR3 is TGTGCCAGCAGTCCCAGGGGGGGGGAGCCCCAGCATTTT.

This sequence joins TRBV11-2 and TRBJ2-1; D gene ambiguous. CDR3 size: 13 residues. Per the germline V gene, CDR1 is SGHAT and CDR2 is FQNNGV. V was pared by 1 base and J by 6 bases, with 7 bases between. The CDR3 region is CASSLGDGNEQFF. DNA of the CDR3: TGTGCCAGCAGCTTAGGCGACGGCAATGAGCAGTTCTTC.

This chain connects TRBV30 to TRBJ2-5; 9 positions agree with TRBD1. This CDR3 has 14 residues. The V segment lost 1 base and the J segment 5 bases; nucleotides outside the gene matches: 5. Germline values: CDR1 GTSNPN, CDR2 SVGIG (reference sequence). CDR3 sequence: CAWSAGQGMETQYF. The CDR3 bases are TGTGCCTGGAGTGCCGGACAGGGGATGGAGACCCAGTACTTC.

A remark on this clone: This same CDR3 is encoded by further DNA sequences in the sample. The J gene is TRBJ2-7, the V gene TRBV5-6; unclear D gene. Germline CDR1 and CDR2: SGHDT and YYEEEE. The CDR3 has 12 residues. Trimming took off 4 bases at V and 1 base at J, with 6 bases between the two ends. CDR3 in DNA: TGTGCCAGCAGCGGTCTTTCCTACGAGCAGTACTTC. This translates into CASSGLSYEQYF. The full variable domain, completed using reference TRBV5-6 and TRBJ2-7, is DAGVTQSPTHLIKTRGQQVTLRCSPKSGHDTVSWYQQALGQGPQFIFQYYEEEERQRGNFPDRFSGHQFPNYSSELNVNALLLGDSALYLCASSGLSYEQYFGPGTRLTVT.

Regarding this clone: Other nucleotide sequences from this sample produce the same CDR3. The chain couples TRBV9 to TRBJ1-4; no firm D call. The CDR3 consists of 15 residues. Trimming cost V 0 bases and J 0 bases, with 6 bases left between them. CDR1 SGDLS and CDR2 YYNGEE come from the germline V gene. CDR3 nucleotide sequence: TGTGCCAGCAGCGTAGAGGGTACAACTAATGAAAAACTGTTTTTT. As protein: CASSVEGTTNEKLFF.

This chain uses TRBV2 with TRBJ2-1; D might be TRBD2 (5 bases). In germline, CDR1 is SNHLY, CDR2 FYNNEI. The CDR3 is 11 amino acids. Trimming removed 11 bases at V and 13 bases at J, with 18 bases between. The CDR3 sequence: CAPAVSGGQFF. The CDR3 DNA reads TGTGCCCCAGCTGTGAGCGGAGGCCAGTTCTTC.

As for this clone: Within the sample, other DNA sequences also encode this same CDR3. In DNA form, the CDR3 reads TGTGCCAGTAGTATAGGACAGACAAACTATGGCTACACCTTC. Protein: CASSIGQTNYGYTF. The chain carries TRBV19 and TRBJ1-2; possibly TRBD1 for D (5 bases). In germline, CDR1 is LNHDA, CDR2 SQIVND (reference sequence). Trimming pared 1 base from V and 2 bases from J, leaving 8 bases between. The CDR3 has 14 amino acids.

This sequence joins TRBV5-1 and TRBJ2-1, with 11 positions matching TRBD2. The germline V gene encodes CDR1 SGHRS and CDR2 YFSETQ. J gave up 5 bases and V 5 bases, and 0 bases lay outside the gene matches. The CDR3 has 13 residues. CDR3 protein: CASSSGRDNEQFF. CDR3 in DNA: TGCGCCAGCAGTAGCGGGAGGGACAATGAGCAGTTCTTC.